The next 15 T cell receptor beta chains were all read from a single sample in a study of T cell responses to AZD1222 COVID-19 vaccine. Produced via immunoSEQ multiplex PCR; TCRdb's table is partial and in-frame only. This table holds some 49,000 clones, 60% to 85% found once. Sample: peripheral blood, taken on day 0 of AZD1222 vaccination. The receptors originated from an adult in good health.

The sample holds a few counts of this clone. The chain combines TRBV7-2 with TRBJ1-2; D unresolved. V lost 1 base, J lost 2 bases, and 5 bases lay in between. Looked up from germline, CDR1 is SGHTA and CDR2 is FQGNSA. The CDR3 covers 13 residues. CDR3: CASSLGTNYGYTF. For the CDR3, the DNA is TGTGCCAGCAGCTTAGGAACGAACTATGGCTACACCTTC.

This clone has a single count. The V and J genes are TRBV6-5 and TRBJ1-1; D may be TRBD1 (5 bases). The V end was cut by 0 bases, the J end by 3 bases, with 8 bases between. This CDR3 region has 14 residues. CDR1 is MNHEY, CDR2 SVGAGI, per germline. CDR3 protein: CASSYSRGDTEAFF. The CDR3 nucleotides are TGTGCCAGCAGTTACTCTAGGGGCGACACTGAAGCTTTCTTT.

This chain's CDR3 is CASSDPRGARYEQYF. CDR3 DNA: TGTGCCAGTTCAGATCCTCGGGGGGCGAGGTACGAGCAGTACTTC. V is TRBV19 and J is TRBJ2-7; possibly TRBD2 for D (7 bases). The CDR3 is made up of 15 amino acids. The germline V gene encodes CDR1 LNHDA and CDR2 SQIVND (reference sequence). The ends were cut back, 8 bases at V and 4 bases at J, with 21 bases in the middle.

The V call is TRBV5-6, the J call TRBJ1-2; D ambiguous. This CDR3 spans 12 amino acids. Trimming shortened V by 0 bases and J by 8 bases, and 8 bases separated the two germline ends. Germline-derived CDR1 and CDR2 are SGHDT and YYEEEE. The CDR3 loop reads CASSLGSRGYTF. The CDR3, as DNA: TGTGCCAGCAGCTTGGGGTCAAGGGGCTACACCTTC.

V usage is TRBV10-1 and J usage is TRBJ2-1; D unclear. CDR1 is WNHNN and CDR2 is SYGVQD in the germline V gene (reference sequence). V lost 2 bases to trimming and J lost 7 bases, with 6 bases between them. This CDR3 has 12 residues. CDR3 sequence (DNA): TGCGCCAGCAGTGAGGTAGGGAATGAGCAGTTCTTC. It is translated as CASSEVGNEQFF.

This chain joins TRBV6-4 and TRBJ2-7; no definite D call. CDR3 size: 9 residues. Germline loops: CDR1 MRHNA, CDR2 SNTAGT. V shed 7 bases and J shed 7 bases, with 5 bases lying between them. CDR3 sequence (DNA): TGTGCCAGCATGAAAGAGCAGTACTTC. Its protein product is CASMKEQYF.

The chain links TRBV28 to TRBJ2-5, with a weak D call TRBD1 (5 bases). CDR3 length equals 13 residues. From germline, CDR1 is MDHEN and CDR2 SYDVKM. The ends were cut back, 0 bases at V and 4 bases at J, with 6 bases in the middle. The CDR3 loop is CASSLWQGETQYF. Written as DNA, the CDR3 is TGTGCCAGCAGTTTATGGCAGGGAGAGACCCAGTACTTC.

The chain links TRBV28 to TRBJ1-6, with D possibly TRBD1 on 6 matching bases. The CDR3 is 15 residues long. Germline assignment: CDR1 MDHEN and CDR2 SYDVKM. The germline V and J ends were trimmed by 5 bases and 7 bases, with 15 bases remaining between them. The DNA for the CDR3 is TGTGCCAGCAGTCCCGCTGGGGGGGCAAATTCACCCCTCCACTTT. Protein product: CASSPAGGANSPLHF.

The rearrangement joins TRBV7-2 to TRBJ2-4; no reliable D call. Germline loops: CDR1 SGHTA, CDR2 FQGNSA. The ends were cut back, 0 bases at V and 8 bases at J, with 11 bases in the middle. The CDR3 is 14 residues long. The CDR3: CASSLAVGVDIQYF. Here the CDR3 DNA reads TGTGCCAGCAGCTTAGCGGTTGGCGTGGACATTCAGTACTTC.

V usage is TRBV19 and J usage is TRBJ2-3; D might be TRBD2 (5 bases). Trimming removed 9 bases from V and 1 base from J, with 14 bases in between. The germline V gene encodes CDR1 LNHDA and CDR2 SQIVND (reference sequence). This CDR3 region has 14 residues. CDR3 region: CASTEVLGTDTQYF. CDR3 DNA: TGTGCCAGCACGGAGGTCCTTGGCACAGATACGCAGTATTTT.

The chain employs TRBV24-1 and TRBJ2-3, with unresolved D. This CDR3 is 12 amino acids long. Per the germline V gene, CDR1 is KGHDR and CDR2 is SFDVKD. V was shortened by 5 bases and J by 2 bases, with 4 bases between the two germline ends. Here the CDR3 DNA reads TGTGCCACCAGTGCCGTCACAGATACGCAGTATTTT. The encoded protein is CATSAVTDTQYF.

The chain employs TRBV6-5 and TRBJ1-1; 7 bases agree with TRBD1. The CDR3 contains 15 residues. CDR1 is MNHEY and CDR2 is SVGAGI in the germline V gene. With V trimmed by 1 base and J by 0 bases, 2 bases remained unmatched. As DNA, the CDR3 is TGTGCCAGCAGTTACTGGACAGGCCTGAACACTGAAGCTTTCTTT. Translating it yields CASSYWTGLNTEAFF.

The genes are TRBV27 and TRBJ1-2, with D perhaps matching TRBD1 (6 bases). Deletions cut 6 bases from V and 5 bases from J, with 19 bases between. The CDR3 length is 15 residues. Germline V CDR1 and CDR2: MNHEY, SMNVEV (reference sequence). CDR3 in DNA: TGTGCCAGCAGCCCGTGGGGGGCGGGAGCTTATGGCTACACCTTC. Translating it yields CASSPWGAGAYGYTF.

This chain connects TRBV7-9 to TRBJ1-1; 7 nucleotides match TRBD1. CDR3 size: 14 residues. The V and J ends lost 3 bases and 3 bases, in that order; junction bases with no gene match: 4. CDR1 and CDR2 from the germline V gene are SEHNR and FQNEAQ (reference sequence). For the CDR3, the DNA is TGTGCCAGCAGCTTTACAGGGGTTGACACTGAAGCTTTCTTT. This translates into CASSFTGVDTEAFF.

The gene calls are TRBV4-1 and TRBJ2-3, with D tentatively TRBD1 or TRBD2 (6 bases each). The CDR3 contains 16 residues. V shed 0 bases and J shed 3 bases, with 13 bases lying between them. Germline CDR1 reads MGHRA; CDR2 reads YSYEKL. The CDR3 spells CASSQDLRGATDTQYF. The CDR3 coding sequence is TGCGCCAGCAGCCAAGATCTGAGGGGGGCAACAGATACGCAGTATTTT.